This T cell receptor beta chain was sequenced in a study of blood T cell repertoires in COVID-19. Clones were read by immunoSEQ multiplex PCR, and TCRdb kept only the in-frame ones, dropping some. The table shows more than 250,000 clones, with 70% to 90% occurring only once. In germline, CDR1 is SNHLY, CDR2 FYNNEI. Trimming shortened V by 7 bases and J by 7 bases, and 19 bases separated the two germline ends. The CDR3 totals 14 residues. The source material was PBMCs or T cells enriched from blood (not recorded which). The source of this sequence is a man aged 25-40 years who had recovered from COVID-19. The chain combines TRBV2 with TRBJ1-1, with a tentative D call TRBD1 (5 bases). The CDR3 bases are TGTGCCAGCAAGACAGCCACCGTTTATGGTGAAGCTTTCTTT. Its protein product is CASKTATVYGEAFF. The full variable domain, its missing parts supplied by reference TRBV2 and TRBJ1-1, is EPEVTQTPSHQVTQMGQEVILRCVPISNHLYFYWYRQILGQKVEFLVSFYNNEISEKSEIFDDQFSVERPDGSNFTLKIRSTKLEDSAMYFCASKTATVYGEAFFGQGTRLTVV.